The present T cell receptor (beta chain) was sequenced within a study of metastatic and nonmetastatic thyroid tumors. Across the study: It was across blood and tumor or nodule tissue from malignant and benign thyroid patients that repertoires were compared. Study results and limitations: Reportedly, malignant thyroid tumors had significantly higher TCR beta diversity than benign nodules, in blood and tumor.

As to this clone: The antigen is undetermined.

Original data processing: Researchers built a distant-metastasis classifier for papillary thyroid cancer that drew on CDR3 differences across clinicopathological groups. TCRdb called clones again from the PCR reads with MiXCR. None of the V and J calls come from the authors' own analysis; TCRdb made them. In the table there are 30,000 to 45,000 clones, 33% of which are singletons. CDR3 length: 20 amino acids. Looked up from germline, CDR1 is SGHNT and CDR2 is YENEEA. V dropped 1 base and J dropped 1; count of bases not matched to a gene: 12. Patients had received no treatment of any kind before thyroid surgery.

The source of this sequence is a female donor with papillary thyroid cancer or a benign thyroid nodule (not recorded which). Some clones in this sample may be carry-over from other donors' samples. The rearrangement joins TRBV11-3 to TRBJ2-2; 10 nucleotides agree with TRBD1. The sample comprised tumor tissue. This CDR3 is CASSLGVVGQGFKNTGELFF. The CDR3 DNA follows: TGTGCCAGCAGCTTAGGAGTAGTGGGACAGGGGTTTAAGAACACCGGGGAGCTGTTTTTT.